The clone carrying this T cell receptor beta chain was seen just once. Each bulk PBMC sample had about 330 ng DNA loaded. The data were produced by immunoSEQ multiplex PCR, yet TCRdb's version contains in-frame clones alone and is incomplete. The table shows tens of thousands of clones, with 70% to 90% occurring only once. The record originates from a study of blood T cell dynamics during melanoma immunotherapy. J was trimmed by 5 bases and V by 1 base; bases with no gene match: 14. Germline CDR1 and CDR2: MNHEY and SMNVEV (reference sequence). This CDR3 is built from 18 residues. As for time point: pre-treatment baseline. Sampling occurred pretreatment (T0) and at week 3 (W3), after cycle one of checkpoint blockade.

Material: blood, obtained from a patient treated with checkpoint blockade. The receptor comes from a human donor with melanoma. The chain links TRBV27 to TRBJ1-2; 9 nucleotides agree with TRBD1. CDR3: CASSLLRNRDRAIYGYTF. CDR3 nucleotides: TGTGCCAGCAGTTTATTGAGGAACCGGGACAGGGCGATTTATGGCTACACCTTC.